These T cell receptor beta chains were read from a single sample in a study of stem cell transplantation in POMP-related autoinflammatory disease. Sequencing was performed with immunoSEQ multiplex PCR; in TCRdb, only in-frame clones are kept and a portion is missing. Among tens of thousands of clones listed, approximately 90% were seen once. This specimen consisted of CD4+ T cells from PBMCs, obtained after stem cell transplantation. These receptors all stem from a human patient with POMP-related autoinflammation and immune dysregulation (PRAID). Some T cells may be supplied by the graft donor. The CDR3 runs from the conserved cysteine through the conserved F or W. The order of the fields is J gene, V gene, clone size, D gene, CDR3 protein, CDR3 DNA. D genes are given only for firm matches. Size values are once, few and many counts, or a class for expanded clones, and some rows have none.

TRBJ1-2 TRBV6-5 NA TRBD1 CASRISQGQGVLGF TGTGCCAGCAGAATCTCCCAAGGACAGGGGGTCCTCGGCTTC
TRBJ1-5 TRBV6-5 NA NA CASVWQGMQPQHF TGTGCCAGCGTTTGGCAGGGAATGCAGCCCCAGCATTTT
TRBJ2-7 TRBV6-5 NA NA CASRRADSLTYEQYF TGTGCCAGCAGGCGGGCCGACAGTCTAACCTACGAGCAGTACTTC
TRBJ2-7 TRBV28 NA TRBD2 CASSLGGRPRYEQYF TGTGCCAGCAGTTTAGGCGGGAGGCCCCGATACGAGCAGTACTTC
TRBJ2-2 TRBV7-2 NA NA CASSLRLAGELFF TGTGCCTCAAGCTTAAGGCTTGCCGGGGAGCTGTTTTTT
TRBJ1-1 TRBV12-5 NA NA CASDNEAFF TGTGCTAGTGATAACGAAGCTTTCTTT
TRBJ2-5 TRBV18 NA NA CASSPRTTYQETQYF TGTGCCAGCTCCCCGAGGACAACCTACCAAGAGACCCAGTACTTC
TRBJ2-6 TRBV3-1/TRBV3-2 NA NA CASSQDKRAGANVLTF TGTGCCAGCAGCCAAGATAAGAGGGCTGGGGCCAACGTCCTGACTTTC
TRBJ1-6 TRBV6-5 once TRBD1 CASSWQTGANSPLHF TGTGCCAGCAGTTGGCAGACAGGGGCTAATTCACCCCTCCACTTT
TRBJ2-1 TRBV20-1 NA NA CSASSYNEQFF TGCAGTGCTAGTAGCTACAATGAGCAGTTCTTC
TRBJ2-4 TRBV7-9 NA NA CASSLAPLVGVAKNIQYF TGTGCCAGCAGCTTAGCGCCTCTCGTAGGGGTAGCCAAAAACATTCAGTACTTC
TRBJ1-5 TRBV6-2/TRBV6-3 once NA CASSYMMRNQPQHF TGTGCCAGCAGTTACATGATGCGGAATCAGCCCCAGCATTTT